Below, 11 T cell receptor beta chains from the same sample are listed, as sequenced in a study of CD8+CD57+ T cells in acquired aplastic anemia. Profiles of TCR beta VDJ and CDR3 were generated from a genomic DNA template. Each CDR3 protein is one row after TCRdb ran MiXCR on the reads. The sample holds under 350,000 distinct CDR3 sequences; 55% to 65% are singletons and the top ten take 6.5% to 10%. The sample consisted of sorted CD4+, CD8+, or CD8+CD57+ T cells (not recorded which) from PBMCs. The receptors originated from a human donor with severe aplastic anemia or a healthy control (not recorded which).

This clonotype was counted ten times or more. V and J are TRBV3-1 and TRBJ1-6; a weak D match, TRBD1 (5 bases). Germline values: CDR1 LGHDT, CDR2 YNNKEL (reference sequence). The CDR3 length is 16 residues. Trimming cost V 3 bases and J 3 bases, with 12 bases left between them. The CDR3 nucleotides read TGTGCCAGCAGCCAGTTACACGGGGGCTATAATTCACCCCTCCACTTT. The encoded protein is CASSQLHGGYNSPLHF.

Only a few counts were recorded for this clonotype. This chain connects TRBV5-1 to TRBJ1-2; D remains unclear. With 0 bases removed from V and 4 bases from J, the gap between germline ends came to 16 bases. CDR1 and CDR2 from the germline V gene are SGHRS and YFSETQ. CDR3 length equals 16 residues. The CDR3 loop reads CASSLAELQHFYGYTF. For the CDR3, the DNA is TGCGCCAGCAGCTTGGCCGAGTTACAGCACTTCTATGGCTACACCTTC.

This chain uses TRBV5-8 with TRBJ2-1, with unresolved D. V dropped 6 bases and J dropped 0 bases, with 13 bases sitting between them. From germline, CDR1 is SGHTS and CDR2 YDEGEE. This CDR3 region has 15 residues. The CDR3 here is CASTWARSSYNEQFF. The CDR3, as DNA: TGTGCCAGCACCTGGGCTAGGAGCTCCTACAATGAGCAGTTCTTC.

This clonotype was found many times. J is TRBJ2-5 and V is TRBV18, with unresolved D. The V end was cut by 8 bases, the J end by 3 bases, with 10 bases between. The germline V gene encodes CDR1 KGHSH and CDR2 LQKENI. CDR3 size: 12 residues. CDR3 region: CASKDDKETQYF. The CDR3 DNA is TGTGCCAGCAAGGACGATAAAGAGACCCAGTACTTC.

This clonotype was counted ten times or more. V and J are TRBV27 and TRBJ2-7, with unresolved D. In germline, CDR1 is MNHEY, CDR2 SMNVEV (reference sequence). The V and J ends lost 5 bases and 0 bases respectively, with 14 bases between them. The CDR3 consists of 15 residues. This chain's CDR3 is CASSLSATVSYEQYF. The CDR3 DNA follows: TGTGCCAGCAGTCTTTCCGCGACGGTCTCCTACGAGCAGTACTTC.

The rearrangement uses TRBV15 and TRBJ2-2, with TRBD2 matching 10 bases. The junction had 0 bases not matched to a gene; V was cut back by 1 base and J by 1 base. Germline V gene lookup returns CDR1 LNHNV and CDR2 YYDKDF (reference sequence). The CDR3 is made up of 16 amino acids. In nucleotides, the CDR3 is TGTGCCACCAGCAGAGGGACTAGCGGGAACACCGGGGAGCTGTTTTTT. It codes for CATSRGTSGNTGELFF.

The gene calls are TRBV7-3 and TRBJ2-3; tentatively, D is TRBD2 (5 bases). V lost 5 bases to trimming and J lost 4 bases, with 13 bases between them. CDR1 and CDR2 from the germline V gene are SGHTA and FQGTGA. CDR3 length: 14 amino acids. The CDR3, as DNA: TGTGCCAGCAGCCCCAACACTAGGTCAGATACGCAGTATTTT. It codes for CASSPNTRSDTQYF.

The chain is built from TRBV12-3 or TRBV12-4 and TRBJ2-1; D is possibly TRBD1 (5 bases). The V and J ends lost 6 bases and 11 bases respectively, with 14 bases between them. The CDR3 spans 12 residues. The CDR3 nucleotides read TGTGCCAGCAGCCCGATTGACAGCAAGCAGTTCTTC. Translating it yields CASSPIDSKQFF.

This clonotype was recorded many times. As DNA, the CDR3 is TGTGCCAGCACTGTGGACTTTGGGTCTTTCGAGCAGTACTTC. Its translation: CASTVDFGSFEQYF. The rearrangement joins TRBV7-8 to TRBJ2-7, with D maybe TRBD2 (5 bases). The CDR3 consists of 14 residues. Trimming cost V 7 bases and J 6 bases, with 19 bases left between them. Germline-derived CDR1 and CDR2 are SGHVS and FQNEAQ. The full variable domain, rest sourced from reference TRBV7-8 and TRBJ2-7, is GAGVSQSPRYKVAKRGQDVALRCDPISGHVSLFWYQQALGQGPEFLTYFQNEAQLDKSGLPSDRFFAERPEGSVSTLKIQRTQQEDSAVYLCASTVDFGSFEQYFGPGTRLTVT.

The rearrangement joins TRBV15 to TRBJ2-7, with D perhaps TRBD1 (5 bases). Germline CDR1 reads LNHNV; CDR2 reads YYDKDF (reference sequence). V was shortened by 5 bases and J by 0 bases, with 11 bases between the two germline ends. The CDR3 is 14 amino acids. In DNA form, the CDR3 reads TGTGCCACCAGCCTCCGACAGAACTCCTACGAGCAGTACTTC. Translating it yields CATSLRQNSYEQYF. Full variable domain (rest looked up from reference TRBV15 and TRBJ2-7): DAMVIQNPRYQVTQFGKPVTLSCSQTLNHNVMYWYQQKSSQAPKLLFHYYDKDFNNEADTPDNFQSRRPNTSFCFLDIRSPGLGDTAMYLCATSLRQNSYEQYFGPGTRLTVT.

This clonotype was counted once. The rearrangement links TRBV12-3 or TRBV12-4 to TRBJ1-2; TRBD1 aligns across 7 bases. V shed 6 bases and J 3 bases; nucleotides not matched to a gene: 7. This CDR3 has 14 amino acids. In nucleotides, the CDR3 is TGTGCCAGCAGACAAGAGGGGACAGACTATGGCTACACCTTC. As protein: CASRQEGTDYGYTF.